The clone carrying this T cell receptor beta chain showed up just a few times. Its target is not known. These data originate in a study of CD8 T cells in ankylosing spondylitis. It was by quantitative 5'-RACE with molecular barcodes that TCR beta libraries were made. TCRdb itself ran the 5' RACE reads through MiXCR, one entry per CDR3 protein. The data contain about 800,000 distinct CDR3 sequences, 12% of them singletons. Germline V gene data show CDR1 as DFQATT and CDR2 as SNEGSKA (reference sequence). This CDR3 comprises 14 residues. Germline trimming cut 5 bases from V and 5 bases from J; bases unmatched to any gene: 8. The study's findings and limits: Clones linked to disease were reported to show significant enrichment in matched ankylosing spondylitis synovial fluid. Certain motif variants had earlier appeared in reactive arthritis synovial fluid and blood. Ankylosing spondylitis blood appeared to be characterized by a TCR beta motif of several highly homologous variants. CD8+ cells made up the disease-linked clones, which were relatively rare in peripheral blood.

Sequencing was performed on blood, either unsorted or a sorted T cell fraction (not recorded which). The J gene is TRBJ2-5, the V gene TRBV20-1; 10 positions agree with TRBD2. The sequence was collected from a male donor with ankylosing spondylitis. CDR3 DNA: TGCAGTGCTCCGGCTAGCGGGAGATTGGAGACCCAGTACTTC. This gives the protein CSAPASGRLETQYF.